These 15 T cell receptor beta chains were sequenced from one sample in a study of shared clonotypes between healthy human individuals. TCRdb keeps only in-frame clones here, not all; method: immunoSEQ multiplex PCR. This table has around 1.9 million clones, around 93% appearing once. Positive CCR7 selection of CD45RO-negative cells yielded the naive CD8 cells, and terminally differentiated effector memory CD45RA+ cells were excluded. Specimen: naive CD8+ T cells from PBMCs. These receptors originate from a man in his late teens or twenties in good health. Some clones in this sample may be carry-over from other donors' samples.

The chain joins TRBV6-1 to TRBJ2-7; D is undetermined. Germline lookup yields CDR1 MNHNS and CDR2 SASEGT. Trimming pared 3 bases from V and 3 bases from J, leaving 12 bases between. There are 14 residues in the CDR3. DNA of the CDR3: TGTGCCAGCAGTGAGGTGTGGGGAAGCTACGAGCAGTACTTC. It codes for CASSEVWGSYEQYF.

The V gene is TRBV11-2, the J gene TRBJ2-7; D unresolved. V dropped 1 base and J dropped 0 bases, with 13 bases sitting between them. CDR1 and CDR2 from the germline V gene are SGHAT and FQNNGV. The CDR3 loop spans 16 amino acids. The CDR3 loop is CASSLGVRGPSYEQYF. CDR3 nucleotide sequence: TGTGCCAGCAGCTTAGGTGTCAGAGGCCCCTCCTACGAGCAGTACTTC.

As DNA, the CDR3 is TGTGCCACCCACTACGGGACTAGCGGGAGGGAGGGCTACGAGCAGTACTTC. It translates to CATHYGTSGREGYEQYF. The chain uses TRBV2 and TRBJ2-7; TRBD2 agrees at 16 bases. The V and J ends lost 10 bases and 3 bases, in that order; junction bases with no gene match: 12. The CDR3 runs to 17 residues. The germline V gene encodes CDR1 SNHLY and CDR2 FYNNEI.

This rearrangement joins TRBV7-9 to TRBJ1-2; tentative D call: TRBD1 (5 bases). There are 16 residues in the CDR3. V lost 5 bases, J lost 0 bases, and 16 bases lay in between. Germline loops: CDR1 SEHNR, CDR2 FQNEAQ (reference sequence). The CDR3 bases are TGTGCCAGCAGCCCGCGGGGGGGGACTCCTAACTATGGCTACACCTTC. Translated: CASSPRGGTPNYGYTF. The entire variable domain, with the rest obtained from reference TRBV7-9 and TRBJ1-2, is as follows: DTGVSQNPRHKITKRGQNVTFRCDPISEHNRLYWYRQTLGQGPEFLTYFQNEAQLEKSRLLSDRFSAERPKGSFSTLEIQRTEQGDSAMYLCASSPRGGTPNYGYTFGSGTRLTVV.

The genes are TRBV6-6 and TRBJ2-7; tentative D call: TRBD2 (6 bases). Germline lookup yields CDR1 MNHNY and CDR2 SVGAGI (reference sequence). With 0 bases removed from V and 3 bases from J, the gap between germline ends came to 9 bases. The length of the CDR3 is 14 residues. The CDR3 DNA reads TGTGCCAGCAGTTACTCGGAGGGTCTCTACGAGCAGTACTTC. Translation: CASSYSEGLYEQYF.

The CDR3 region has the DNA TGTGCCAGCACTAGGCAGCTGAACACTGAAGCTTTCTTT. Residues: CASTRQLNTEAFF. V is TRBV2 and J is TRBJ1-1; no clear D. V was pared by 7 bases and J by 0 bases, with 9 bases between. The CDR3 covers 13 residues. CDR1 is SNHLY and CDR2 is FYNNEI in the germline V gene.

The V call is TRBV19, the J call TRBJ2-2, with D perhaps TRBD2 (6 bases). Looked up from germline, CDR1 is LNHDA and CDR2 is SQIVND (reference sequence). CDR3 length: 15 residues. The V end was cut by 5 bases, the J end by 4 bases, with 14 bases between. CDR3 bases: TGTGCCAGTAGTTCTACGGGACTCGGCACCGGGGAGCTGTTTTTT. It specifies CASSSTGLGTGELFF.

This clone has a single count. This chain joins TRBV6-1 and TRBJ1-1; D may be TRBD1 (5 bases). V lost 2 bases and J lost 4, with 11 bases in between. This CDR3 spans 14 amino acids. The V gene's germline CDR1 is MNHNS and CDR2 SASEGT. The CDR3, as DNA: TGTGCCAGCAGTGAATTTCGGGGGGTCACTGAAGCTTTCTTT. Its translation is CASSEFRGVTEAFF.

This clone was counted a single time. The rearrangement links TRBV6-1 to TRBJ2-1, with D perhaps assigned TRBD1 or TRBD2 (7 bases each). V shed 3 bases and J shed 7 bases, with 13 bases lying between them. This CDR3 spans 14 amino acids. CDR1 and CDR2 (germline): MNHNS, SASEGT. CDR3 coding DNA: TGTGCCAGCAGTGAGGCCAGGGGGGGAAATGAGCAGTTCTTC. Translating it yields CASSEARGGNEQFF.

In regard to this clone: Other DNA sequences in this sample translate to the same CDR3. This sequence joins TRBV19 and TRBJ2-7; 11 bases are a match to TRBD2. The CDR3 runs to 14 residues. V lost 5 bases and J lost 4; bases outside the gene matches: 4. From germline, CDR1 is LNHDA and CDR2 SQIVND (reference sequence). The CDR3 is CASSFRTSGYEQYF. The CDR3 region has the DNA TGTGCCAGTAGTTTTAGGACTAGCGGGTACGAGCAGTACTTC.

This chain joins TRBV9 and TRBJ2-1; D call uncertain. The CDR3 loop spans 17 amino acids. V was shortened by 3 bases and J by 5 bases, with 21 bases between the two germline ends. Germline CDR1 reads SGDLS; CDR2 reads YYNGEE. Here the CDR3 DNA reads TGTGCCAGCAGCGGTTCCCGGATAGCTGGGAATGACAATGAGCAGTTCTTC. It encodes CASSGSRIAGNDNEQFF.

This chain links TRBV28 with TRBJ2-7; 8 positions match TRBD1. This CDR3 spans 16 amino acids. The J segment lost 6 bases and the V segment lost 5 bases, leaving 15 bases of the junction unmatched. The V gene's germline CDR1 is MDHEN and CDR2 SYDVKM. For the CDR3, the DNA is TGTGCCAGCAGTCACCCGCTGGACAGGGCTGTCTCCGAGCAGTACTTC. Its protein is CASSHPLDRAVSEQYF.

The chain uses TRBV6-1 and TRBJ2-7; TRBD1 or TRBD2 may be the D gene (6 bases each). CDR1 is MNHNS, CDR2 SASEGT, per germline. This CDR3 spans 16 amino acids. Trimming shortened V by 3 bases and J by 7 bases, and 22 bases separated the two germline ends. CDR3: CASSDPQRPRGREQYF. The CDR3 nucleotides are TGTGCCAGCAGTGACCCCCAAAGGCCACGGGGGCGGGAGCAGTACTTC.

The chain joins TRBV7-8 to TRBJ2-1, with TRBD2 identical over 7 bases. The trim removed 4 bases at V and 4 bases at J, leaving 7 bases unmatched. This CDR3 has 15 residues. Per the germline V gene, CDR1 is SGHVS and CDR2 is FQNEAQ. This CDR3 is CASSYAGEWYNEQFF. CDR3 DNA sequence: TGTGCCAGCAGCTACGCGGGAGAATGGTACAATGAGCAGTTCTTC.

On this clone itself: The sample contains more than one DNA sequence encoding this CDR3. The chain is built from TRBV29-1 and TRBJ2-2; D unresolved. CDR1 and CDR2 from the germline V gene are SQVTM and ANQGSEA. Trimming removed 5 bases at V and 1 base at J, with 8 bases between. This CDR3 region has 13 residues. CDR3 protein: CSVRTGNTGELFF. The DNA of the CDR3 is TGCAGCGTTCGGACGGGGAACACCGGGGAGCTGTTTTTT.